Each of the 14 T cell receptor beta chains below was sequenced from the same sample in a study of cytomegalovirus exposure and HLA in healthy donors. PCR involved 60 Vbeta and 13 Jbeta primers. The method was immunoSEQ multiplex PCR; TCRdb's version includes in-frame clones alone and lacks a portion of them. The sample has 95,000 to 150,000 clones, under 80% seen once. Sequencing input: PBMCs. The receptors originated from a woman in her sixties in good health and CMV-seropositive.

This chain uses TRBV7-9 with TRBJ1-2; tentative D call: TRBD1 (6 bases). V dropped 5 bases and J dropped 4 bases, with 17 bases sitting between them. CDR1 SEHNR and CDR2 FQNEAQ come from the germline V gene (reference sequence). There are 15 residues in the CDR3. The CDR3 region has the DNA TGTGCCAGCAGCCAAAGCAGGGGTAGTACCTATGGCTACACCTTC. It yields the protein CASSQSRGSTYGYTF.

The CDR3 nucleotides read TGTGCCAGTACTGGACTAGCGGGACGAGCGAATGAGCAGTTCTTC. It encodes CASTGLAGRANEQFF. The chain is built from TRBV27 and TRBJ2-1, with TRBD2 matching 12 bases. The CDR3 is 15 amino acids. Germline-derived CDR1 and CDR2 are MNHEY and SMNVEV (reference sequence). V shed 9 bases and J 7 bases; nucleotides not matched to a gene: 10.

This clone was found a few times. The rearrangement links TRBV11-3 to TRBJ1-1; TRBD1 agrees at 9 bases. The CDR3 sequence is 15 residues long. Germline V gene data show CDR1 as SGHNT and CDR2 as YENEEA. V trimming: 1 base; J trimming: 7 bases; junction bases outside the gene matches: 7. The CDR3 coding sequence is TGTGCCAGCAGCTTAGTTGGACAGGGGTCTCTTGAAGCTTTCTTT. It translates to CASSLVGQGSLEAFF.

The V call is TRBV5-1, the J call TRBJ2-7; 11 bases line up with TRBD1. CDR3 length: 14 residues. Germline V gene lookup returns CDR1 SGHRS and CDR2 YFSETQ. V shed 4 bases, J shed 5 bases, and the junction held 5 bases outside the gene matches. CDR3: CASSRTGGVDEQYF. The DNA for the CDR3 is TGCGCCAGCAGCCGGACAGGGGGCGTCGACGAGCAGTACTTC.

This sequence joins TRBV5-1 and TRBJ2-1; 8 bases align to TRBD1. With V trimmed by 4 bases and J by 4 bases, 4 bases remained unmatched. The CDR3 is made up of 14 amino acids. The V gene's germline CDR1 is SGHRS and CDR2 YFSETQ. In DNA form, the CDR3 reads TGCGCCAGCAGCGCAGGGGGCCCATACAATGAGCAGTTCTTC. Protein sequence: CASSAGGPYNEQFF. The variable domain in full, completed from reference TRBV5-1 and TRBJ2-1, reads KAGVTQTPRYLIKTRGQQVTLSCSPISGHRSVSWYQQTPGQGLQFLFEYFSETQRNKGNFPGRFSGRQFSNSRSEMNVSTLELGDSALYLCASSAGGPYNEQFFGPGTRLTVL.

The chain is built from TRBV6-6 and TRBJ2-5; 7 bases fit TRBD1. The V gene end was trimmed by 2 bases and the J gene end by 0 bases; junction bases not matched to a gene: 3. Looked up from germline, CDR1 is MNHNY and CDR2 is SVGAGI (reference sequence). This CDR3 spans 15 amino acids. In DNA form, the CDR3 reads TGTGCCAGCAGTTACGAAGGGACAGACCAAGAGACCCAGTACTTC. Translation gives CASSYEGTDQETQYF.

The V gene is TRBV25-1, the J gene TRBJ2-2; D is undetermined. CDR3 length equals 13 residues. V was trimmed by 7 bases and J by 7 bases, leaving 13 bases between them. Per the germline V gene, CDR1 is MGHDK and CDR2 is SYGVNS. CDR3 bases: TGTGCCAGCACCCAAGCCCCTATCGGGGAGCTGTTTTTT. It translates to CASTQAPIGELFF.

The gene calls are TRBV29-1 and TRBJ2-5, with TRBD2 matching over 9 bases. The junction had 21 bases not matched to a gene; V was cut back by 6 bases and J by 7 bases. CDR3 size: 17 residues. Looked up from germline, CDR1 is SQVTM and CDR2 is ANQGSEA. The CDR3 sequence: CSVPSPGSGGGGATQYF. CDR3 nucleotides: TGCAGCGTCCCCTCCCCGGGTAGCGGGGGAGGTGGGGCGACCCAGTACTTC.

The chain has TRBV7-6 and TRBJ2-5, with 7 bases that match TRBD1. V dropped 5 bases and J dropped 7; count of bases not matched to a gene: 19. The germline gives CDR1 SGHVS, CDR2 FNYEAQ. CDR3 length: 17 amino acids. CDR3 sequence (DNA): TGTGCCAGCAGCCTCGTAAGAGGGGGAACCCCAGGGGGGACCCAGTACTTC. Translating gives CASSLVRGGTPGGTQYF.

Details on this clone: The junction departs from germline at one end; a sequencing error may be responsible. This chain uses TRBV19 with TRBJ2-2, with a possible D match to TRBD2 (5 bases). The V gene's germline CDR1 is LNHDA and CDR2 SQIVND (reference sequence). This CDR3 has 16 residues. The DNA of the CDR3 is TGTGCCAGTAGTCCTTGGGAGCCGGGGAACTCCGGGGAGCTGTTTTTT. It yields the protein CASSPWEPGNSGELFF.

The rearrangement joins TRBV29-1 to TRBJ1-4; D is unresolved. CDR1 and CDR2 (germline): SQVTM, ANQGSEA. Trimming stripped 4 bases from V and 3 bases from J, with 9 bases between. The CDR3 sequence is 13 residues long. The CDR3 nucleotides read TGCAGCGTTGGAGCGCTTTCTAATGAAAAACTGTTTTTT. This gives the protein CSVGALSNEKLFF.

CDR3 amino acids: CASSADRYEQFF. The CDR3 coding sequence is TGTGCCAGCAGCGCAGACAGATATGAGCAGTTCTTC. The V call is TRBV7-2, the J call TRBJ2-1; D may be TRBD1 (5 bases). Deletions cut 5 bases from V and 8 bases from J, with 10 bases between. The CDR3 consists of 12 residues. In germline, CDR1 is SGHTA, CDR2 FQGNSA.

The chain has TRBV7-9 and TRBJ1-3; TRBD1 is a possible D gene (6 bases). Germline CDR1 reads SEHNR; CDR2 reads FQNEAQ (reference sequence). The CDR3 is 16 residues long. With 1 base removed from V and 2 bases from J, the gap between germline ends came to 12 bases. The chain's CDR3 is CASSLGFRGAGNTIYF. In DNA, the CDR3 is TGTGCCAGCAGCTTAGGTTTCAGGGGAGCTGGAAACACCATATATTTT.

This clone has just one count. The J gene is TRBJ2-3, the V gene TRBV7-2, with TRBD2 matching 10 bases. In germline, CDR1 is SGHTA, CDR2 FQGNSA. Losses at the gene ends were 1 base for V and 6 bases for J; bases not matched to a gene: 7. The CDR3 consists of 16 residues. This CDR3 is CASSLGASGGRDTQYF. The CDR3 nucleotides are TGTGCCAGCAGCTTAGGGGCTAGCGGGGGAAGGGATACGCAGTATTTT.